Detailed here is one T cell receptor beta chain. These data originate in a study of blood T cell repertoires in COVID-19. On the study more broadly: Acute-phase and convalescent COVID-19 samples originated in the United States, Italy and Spain. T cells, B-cell-depleted T cells, or PBMCs supplied cDNA or gDNA.

From germline, CDR1 is SSHAT and CDR2 FNYEAQ (reference sequence). The CDR3 contains 13 residues. V shed 2 bases and J 6 bases; nucleotides not matched to a gene: 0. Per the original data handling: Counts of nucleated cells, estimated from reference gene primer amplification, were obtained. Only in-frame clones appear in the TCRdb table, and some are missing; sequencing was by immunoSEQ multiplex PCR. V and J calls and clone size are given by that table; D and trimming were obtained from the DNA. The sample yields over 85,000 clones, approximately 90% seen once. Sequencing was done on a sample of peripheral blood. This chain uses TRBV7-7 with TRBJ2-2, with 7 bases fitting TRBD2. The sequence was collected from a man between 50 and 59 years old with active COVID-19. As DNA, the CDR3 is TGTGCCAGCAGCTTAAGCGGGGCCGGGGAGCTGTTTTTT. This gives the protein CASSLSGAGELFF.